This is a list of T cell receptor beta chains from one sample in a study of shared T cell receptors in the human thymus. The method was immunoSEQ multiplex PCR; TCRdb's version includes in-frame clones alone and lacks a portion of them. The sample has about 730,000 clones, approximately 83% seen once. This sample was shared with a second study, whose subject was human thymus T cells.

Sample: thymocytes. These receptors were obtained from a girl less than two years old with a congenital heart defect. The CDR3 runs from the conserved cysteine through the conserved F or W. D genes are given only for firm matches. Clone size, where shown, is once, few, many, or a class for clones that have expanded.

clone size: once; J gene: TRBJ1-1; D gene: NA; V gene: TRBV4-2; CDR3 DNA: TGTGCCAGCAGCCACGTAAGCTTAGTGAGCGGTCTGGGCCGAGATTGCGCGGAGGCCACTGAAGCTTTCTTT; CDR3 protein: CASSHVSLVSGLGRDCAEATEAFF
clone size: few; J gene: TRBJ1-2; D gene: NA; V gene: TRBV2; CDR3 DNA: TGTGCCAGCAGTCATAGATTAGCTAACTATGGCTACACCTTC; CDR3 protein: CASSHRLANYGYTF
clone size: NA; J gene: TRBJ2-7; D gene: TRBD1; V gene: TRBV27; CDR3 DNA: TGTGCCAGCAGTTTATCGGACAGGGACCACTCCTACGAGCAGTACTTC; CDR3 protein: CASSLSDRDHSYEQYF
clone size: NA; J gene: TRBJ2-1; D gene: NA; V gene: TRBV5-5; CDR3 DNA: TGTGCCAGCAGCTTGCGGCAGGGTATGTGGGGTGAGCAGTTCTTC; CDR3 protein: CASSLRQGMWGEQFF
clone size: NA; J gene: TRBJ2-1; D gene: TRBD2; V gene: TRBV27; CDR3 DNA: TGTGCCAGCAGTTTGGGGGCTAGCGGGGGCTCTAGCTCCTACAATGAGCAGTTCTTC; CDR3 protein: CASSLGASGGSSSYNEQFF
clone size: NA; J gene: TRBJ1-1; D gene: NA; V gene: TRBV6-5; CDR3 DNA: TGTGCCAGCAGCCAGACGCGGGACGGAGAAGCTTTCTTT; CDR3 protein: CASSQTRDGEAFF
clone size: NA; J gene: TRBJ1-1; D gene: NA; V gene: TRBV10-3; CDR3 DNA: TGTGCCATCAGTGAACCGAGGGTACAGGGCGACCGCACTGAAGCTTTCTTT; CDR3 protein: CAISEPRVQGDRTEAFF
clone size: NA; J gene: TRBJ2-7; D gene: NA; V gene: TRBV5-1; CDR3 DNA: TGCGCCAGCAGCTTGGTGGGCAGCAACTACGAGCAGTACTTC; CDR3 protein: CASSLVGSNYEQYF
clone size: NA; J gene: TRBJ1-5; D gene: TRBD1; V gene: TRBV5-1; CDR3 DNA: TGCGCCAGCAGCTTGGGGACAGGGGGGGACAATCAGCCCCAGCATTTT; CDR3 protein: CASSLGTGGDNQPQHF
clone size: NA; J gene: TRBJ1-4; D gene: TRBD1; V gene: TRBV14; CDR3 DNA: TGTGCCAGCAGCCGGAGACAGGGAAATGAAAAACTGTTTTTT; CDR3 protein: CASSRRQGNEKLFF
clone size: NA; J gene: TRBJ2-7; D gene: TRBD1; V gene: TRBV30; CDR3 DNA: TGTGTGGGACAGGGCGTTTGGTCCGCCTACGAGCAGTACTTC; CDR3 protein: CVGQGVWSAYEQYF
clone size: NA; J gene: TRBJ2-3; D gene: TRBD2; V gene: TRBV7-2; CDR3 DNA: TGTGCCAGCAGCCCGCGGGGGGGCACAGATACGCAGTATTTT; CDR3 protein: CASSPRGGTDTQYF
clone size: NA; J gene: TRBJ2-7; D gene: NA; V gene: TRBV6-1; CDR3 DNA: TGTGCCAGCAGTGCGTCAACAGGCTCGGGGGTGTCCTACGAGCAGTACTTC; CDR3 protein: CASSASTGSGVSYEQYF
clone size: NA; J gene: TRBJ1-2; D gene: TRBD1; V gene: TRBV27; CDR3 DNA: TGTGCCAGCAGTCGGACAGGGGGAAGCCAATATGGCTACACCTTC; CDR3 protein: CASSRTGGSQYGYTF
clone size: NA; J gene: TRBJ2-3; D gene: TRBD2; V gene: TRBV2; CDR3 DNA: TGTGCCAGACTCCGGGAGGGGTACCCTGGTAGCACAGATACGCAGTATTTT; CDR3 protein: CARLREGYPGSTDTQYF
clone size: few; J gene: TRBJ2-7; D gene: TRBD1; V gene: TRBV6-6; CDR3 DNA: TGTGCCAGCAGTTACAGGACAGGAGAACTCTACGAGCAGTACTTC; CDR3 protein: CASSYRTGELYEQYF
clone size: NA; J gene: TRBJ2-3; D gene: NA; V gene: TRBV5-1; CDR3 DNA: TGCGCCAGCAGCTTGGATCCGGGACATATCACAGATACGCAGTATTTT; CDR3 protein: CASSLDPGHITDTQYF
clone size: NA; J gene: TRBJ1-1; D gene: NA; V gene: TRBV7-8; CDR3 DNA: TGTGCCAGCAGCTCCACAGTGAACACTGAAGCTTTCTTT; CDR3 protein: CASSSTVNTEAFF